These 21 T cell receptor beta chains were sequenced from one sample in a study of shared T cell receptors in the human thymus (dated by TCRdb to 2020 to 2022). The receptor library was made with the immunoSEQ multiplex PCR assay. The clones in this table, taken by TCRdb from immuneACCESS, are in-frame only. Not every clone is retained; where verified, under half of the shortfall comes from an unresolved V gene, and the cause of the rest is unknown. The sample has hundreds of thousands of clones on record, around 87% of them singletons. The ten largest make up about 0.01% of the sample. These data also formed part of another study, on human thymus T cells.

The specimen sequenced was thymocytes. These receptors were taken from a boy in the first two years of life with a congenital heart defect. Donor details come from another sample of the same person, matched by shared clones.

This clone was observed a few times. The chain joins TRBV4-3 to TRBJ1-3; no firm D call. The CDR3 has 17 residues. With 3 bases removed from V and 3 bases from J, the gap between germline ends came to 18 bases. CDR1 is LGHNA and CDR2 is YSLEER in the germline V gene. The CDR3, as DNA: TGCGCCAGCAGCCACGTTATGGGGAGTGGTTTTGGAAACACCATATATTTT. Its translation: CASSHVMGSGFGNTIYF.

The V call is TRBV9, the J call TRBJ2-3, with TRBD1 identical over 8 bases. The CDR3 sequence is 17 residues long. V lost 2 bases, J lost 0 bases, and 8 bases stayed unmatched. Germline V gives CDR1 SGDLS, CDR2 YYNGEE. The CDR3 region has the DNA TGTGCCAGCAGCGTCGACAGGGGATTCCCTAGCACAGATACGCAGTATTTT. Protein product: CASSVDRGFPSTDTQYF.

V gene TRBV9 combines with J gene TRBJ2-7, with D possibly matching TRBD2 (6 bases). The CDR3 has 14 amino acids. Trimming removed 4 bases at V and 2 bases at J, with 13 bases between. From germline, CDR1 is SGDLS and CDR2 YYNGEE. CDR3 sequence reads: CASSPGAGTYEQYF. In DNA, the CDR3 is TGTGCCAGCAGCCCTGGGGCGGGAACCTACGAGCAGTACTTC.

The chain links TRBV5-6 to TRBJ2-3; D ambiguous. The CDR3 contains 15 residues. V lost 0 bases and J lost 5, with 13 bases in between. From germline, CDR1 is SGHDT and CDR2 YYEEEE. CDR3 nucleotides: TGTGCCAGCAGCTTGGACCGGTCCGCGATAGATACGCAGTATTTT. Protein product: CASSLDRSAIDTQYF.

This chain joins TRBV27 and TRBJ2-1, with 11 bases lining up with TRBD2. The V gene end was trimmed by 4 bases and the J gene end by 4 bases; junction bases not matched to a gene: 9. This CDR3 spans 17 amino acids. Germline-derived CDR1 and CDR2 are MNHEY and SMNVEV (reference sequence). The CDR3: CASSSSLAGGDYNEQFF. The CDR3 DNA sequence: TGTGCCAGCAGTTCATCATTAGCGGGAGGGGATTACAATGAGCAGTTCTTC.

V is TRBV27 and J is TRBJ2-7, with D perhaps TRBD2 (7 bases). Between the trimmed V and J ends, which lost 5 bases and 5 bases, there was a span of 19 bases. CDR1 is MNHEY and CDR2 is SMNVEV in the germline V gene (reference sequence). CDR3 size: 15 residues. The CDR3 coding sequence is TGTGCCAGCAGTCTAAAAGGGGAGGGGGTCCACGAGCAGTACTTC. Translated, it gives CASSLKGEGVHEQYF.

This chain connects TRBV5-1 to TRBJ2-5, with a possible D match to TRBD2 (5 bases). Germline values: CDR1 SGHRS, CDR2 YFSETQ. V was clipped by 5 bases and J by 4 bases, with 12 bases between them. The CDR3 length is 13 residues. For the CDR3, the DNA is TGCGCCAGCAGTAACGGGGTCTCAGAGACCCAGTACTTC. Amino acids: CASSNGVSETQYF.

This chain uses TRBV27 with TRBJ2-7, with TRBD2 matching 12 bases. CDR1 MNHEY and CDR2 SMNVEV come from the germline V gene (reference sequence). This CDR3 has 14 amino acids. The trim removed 5 bases at V and 3 bases at J, leaving 2 bases unmatched. CDR3 coding DNA: TGTGCCAGCAGTCGGACTAGCGGGGACTACGAGCAGTACTTC. Protein: CASSRTSGDYEQYF.

This clone has a single count. This chain connects TRBV6-1 to TRBJ2-7; 8 bases are a match to TRBD2. From germline, CDR1 is MNHNS and CDR2 SASEGT. Trimming took 6 bases from V and 0 from J; bases not matched to a gene: 7. This CDR3 has 15 amino acids. The DNA of the CDR3 is TGTGCCAGCAGCCCCCGGGGGGGCCCCTCCTACGAGCAGTACTTC. Its protein is CASSPRGGPSYEQYF.

The CDR3 spells CASSLVGQEKLFF. The CDR3 nucleotides are TGTGCCAGCAGTTTAGTGGGACAAGAAAAACTGTTTTTT. This chain joins TRBV27 and TRBJ1-4; TRBD1 is a possible D gene (6 bases). Germline CDR1 reads MNHEY; CDR2 reads SMNVEV (reference sequence). Trimming removed 2 bases at V and 8 bases at J, with 9 bases between. The CDR3 has 13 residues.

This clone was observed a single time. V is TRBV7-8 and J is TRBJ2-7; D is unclear. Trimming removed 4 bases from V and 0 bases from J, with 13 bases in between. Germline assignment: CDR1 SGHVS and CDR2 FQNEAQ. The CDR3 is 15 residues long. DNA of the CDR3: TGTGCCAGCAGCTGCCTTCCGTTGAGCTCCTACGAGCAGTACTTC. This translates into CASSCLPLSSYEQYF.

This sequence joins TRBV7-2 and TRBJ2-5; 10 bases agree with TRBD2. The length of the CDR3 is 15 residues. The V gene end was trimmed by 5 bases and the J gene end by 5 bases; junction bases not matched to a gene: 8. The germline V gene encodes CDR1 SGHTA and CDR2 FQGNSA. The CDR3 loop reads CASSPESGLAETQYF. CDR3 sequence (DNA): TGTGCCAGCAGCCCCGAGTCGGGACTAGCGGAGACCCAGTACTTC.

V usage is TRBV11-2 and J usage is TRBJ2-2, with 7 positions matching TRBD1. V shed 3 bases and J 1 base; nucleotides not matched to a gene: 11. Looked up from germline, CDR1 is SGHAT and CDR2 is FQNNGV. This CDR3 is 18 amino acids long. This CDR3 is CASSFPNLRDRNTGELFF. The CDR3 DNA sequence: TGTGCCAGCAGCTTTCCGAATCTCCGGGACAGGAACACCGGGGAGCTGTTTTTT.

V is TRBV6-6 and J is TRBJ2-2; TRBD1 agrees at 8 bases. Looked up from germline, CDR1 is MNHNY and CDR2 is SVGAGI (reference sequence). The CDR3 is 16 amino acids. With 7 bases clipped from V and 7 bases from J, the junction kept 14 bases outside the gene matches. CDR3 residues: CASTSDRVGANGELFF. The CDR3 nucleotides read TGTGCCAGCACCTCGGACAGGGTCGGGGCTAACGGGGAGCTGTTTTTT.

This chain connects TRBV5-4 to TRBJ2-3; no clear D gene. CDR1 and CDR2 (germline): SGHNT, YYREEE (reference sequence). Trimming took 0 bases from V and 2 from J, leaving 7 bases between them. The CDR3 length is 14 residues. The CDR3 sequence is CASSLDSFTDTQYF. In nucleotides, the CDR3 is TGTGCCAGCAGCTTGGACAGTTTCACAGATACGCAGTATTTT.

The chain carries TRBV19 and TRBJ2-3; D might be TRBD2 (5 bases). The CDR3 consists of 13 residues. The germline gives CDR1 LNHDA, CDR2 SQIVND (reference sequence). Trimming shortened V by 5 bases and J by 5 bases, and 11 bases separated the two germline ends. As DNA, the CDR3 is TGTGCCAGTAGTCCCTACCGGGGAGATACGCAGTATTTT. Residues: CASSPYRGDTQYF.

The V call is TRBV28, the J call TRBJ1-1; D possibly corresponds to TRBD1 (6 bases). Germline-derived CDR1 and CDR2 are MDHEN and SYDVKM. The CDR3 runs to 15 residues. V shed 1 base and J shed 4 bases, with 13 bases lying between them. Here the CDR3 DNA reads TGTGCCAGCAGTTTATACAGGGCCTCGGGCACTGAAGCTTTCTTT. Amino acids: CASSLYRASGTEAFF. Based on the CDR3 plus reference TRBV28 and TRBJ1-1, the full variable domain is DVKVTQSSRYLVKRTGEKVFLECVQDMDHENMFWYRQDPGLGLRLIYFSYDVKMKEKGDIPEGYSVSREKKERFSLILESASTNQTSMYLCASSLYRASGTEAFFGQGTRLTVV.

This clone showed up just once. The chain has TRBV4-2 and TRBJ2-2; D not certain. V lost 6 bases and J lost 3, with 17 bases in between. This CDR3 is built from 16 residues. Germline CDR1 is LGHNA and CDR2 is YNFKEQ. CDR3 in amino acids: CASRPAVLHYTGELFF. The CDR3 region has the DNA TGTGCCAGCAGGCCCGCGGTCCTCCACTACACCGGGGAGCTGTTTTTT.

The chain is built from TRBV29-1 and TRBJ2-1, with D hard to call. V lost 4 bases to trimming and J lost 6 bases, with 13 bases between them. From germline, CDR1 is SQVTM and CDR2 ANQGSEA. This CDR3 has 13 residues. CDR3 region: CSVGWARFNEQFF. CDR3 DNA: TGCAGCGTTGGATGGGCTCGATTCAATGAGCAGTTCTTC.

With respect to this clone: One end of the junction is discordant with germline, which a read error may explain. This chain links TRBV4-1 with TRBJ2-1; tentative D call: TRBD2 (6 bases). Germline V gene data show CDR1 as MGHRA and CDR2 as YSYEKL. CDR3 length: 18 amino acids. The CDR3 reads CASSHVGPRLGSDNEQFF. As DNA, the CDR3 is TGCGCCAGCAGCCATGTAGGGCCGCGACTAGGCTCCGACAATGAGCAGTTCTTC.

The chain combines TRBV19 with TRBJ2-7; the D gene is possibly TRBD1 (6 bases). There are 19 residues in the CDR3. The V and J ends lost 1 base and 4 bases respectively, with 26 bases between them. The germline V gene encodes CDR1 LNHDA and CDR2 SQIVND (reference sequence). The CDR3 loop reads CASSIGPLPDSSWVYEQYF. Written as DNA, the CDR3 is TGTGCCAGTAGTATAGGCCCACTCCCGGACAGCTCCTGGGTTTACGAGCAGTACTTC. The whole variable domain, remainder taken from reference TRBV19 and TRBJ2-7, is DGGITQSPKYLFRKEGQNVTLSCEQNLNHDAMYWYRQDPGQGLRLIYYSQIVNDFQKGDIAEGYSVSREKKESFPLTVTSAQKNPTAFYLCASSIGPLPDSSWVYEQYFGPGTRLTVT.